The clone carrying this T cell receptor beta chain was seen a few times. Its specificity is not known. The data were taken from a study of response to subunit inactivated influenza vaccine. Broader study findings: T cells newly recruited by each seasonal influenza vaccination are few, the authors suggested.

TCRdb re-called the RT-PCR reads through MiXCR, storing one row per CDR3 protein. Of hundreds of thousands of distinct CDR3 sequences in the sample, 15% to 17% were seen once. This CDR3 has 15 residues. With 4 bases clipped from V and 4 bases from J, the junction kept 5 bases outside the gene matches. The germline CDR1 and CDR2 sequences are LGHNA and YSLEER. The V and J genes are TRBV4-3 and TRBJ2-2; TRBD2 matches 8 bases. The clonotype was recovered from a man over 45 who received an inactivated influenza vaccine. Sequenced material: PBMCs from blood, taken 11 to 12 days after vaccination. The DNA of the CDR3 is TGCGCCAGCAGCCCTCAGCGGGAGATCACCGGGGAGCTGTTTTTT. Protein: CASSPQREITGELFF.